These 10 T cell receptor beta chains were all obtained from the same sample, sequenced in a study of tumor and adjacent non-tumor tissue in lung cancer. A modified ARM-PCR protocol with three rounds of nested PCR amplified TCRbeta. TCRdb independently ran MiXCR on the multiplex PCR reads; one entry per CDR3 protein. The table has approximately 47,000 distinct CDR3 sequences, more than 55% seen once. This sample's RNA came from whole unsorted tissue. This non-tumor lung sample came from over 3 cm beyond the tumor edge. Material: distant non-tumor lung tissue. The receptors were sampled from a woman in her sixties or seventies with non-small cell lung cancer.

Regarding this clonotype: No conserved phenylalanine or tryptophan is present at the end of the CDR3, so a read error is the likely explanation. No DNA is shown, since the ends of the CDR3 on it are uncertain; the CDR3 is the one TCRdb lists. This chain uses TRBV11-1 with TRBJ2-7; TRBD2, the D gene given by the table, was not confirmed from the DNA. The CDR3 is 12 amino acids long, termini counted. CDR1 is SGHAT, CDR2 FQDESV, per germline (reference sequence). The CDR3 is CASSSIGREQHH.

DNA of the CDR3: TGTGCCAGCACTTACACTGACGGTGCAGTCGGGGAGACCCAGTACTTC. This sequence encodes CASTYTDGAVGETQYF. This rearrangement joins TRBV25-1 to TRBJ2-5, with unresolved D. CDR3 length equals 16 residues. Germline V gene lookup returns CDR1 MGHDK and CDR2 SYGVNS. Trimming took 7 bases from V and 5 from J, leaving 23 bases between them.

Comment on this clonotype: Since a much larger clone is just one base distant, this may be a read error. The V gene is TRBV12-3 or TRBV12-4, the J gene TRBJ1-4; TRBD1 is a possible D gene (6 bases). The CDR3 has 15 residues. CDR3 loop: CTSSTGLATNEKLFF. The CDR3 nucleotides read TGTACCAGCAGCACAGGGCTTGCAACTAATGAAAAACTGTTTTTT.

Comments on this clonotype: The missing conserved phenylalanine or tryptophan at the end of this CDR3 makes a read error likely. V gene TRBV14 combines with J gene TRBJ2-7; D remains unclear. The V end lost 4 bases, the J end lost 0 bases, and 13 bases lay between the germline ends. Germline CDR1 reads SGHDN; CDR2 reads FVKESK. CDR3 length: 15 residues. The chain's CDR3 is CASSPIKQVSYEQYL. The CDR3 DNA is TGTGCCAGCAGCCCCATTAAGCAGGTCTCCTACGAGCAGTACCTC.

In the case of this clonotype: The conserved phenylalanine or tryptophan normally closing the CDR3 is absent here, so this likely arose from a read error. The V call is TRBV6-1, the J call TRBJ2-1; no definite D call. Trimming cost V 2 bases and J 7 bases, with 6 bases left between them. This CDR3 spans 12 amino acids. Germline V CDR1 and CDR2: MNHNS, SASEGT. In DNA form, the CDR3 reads TGTGCCAGCAGTGAAATAAGAAATGAGCAGTTCCTC. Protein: CASSEIRNEQFL.

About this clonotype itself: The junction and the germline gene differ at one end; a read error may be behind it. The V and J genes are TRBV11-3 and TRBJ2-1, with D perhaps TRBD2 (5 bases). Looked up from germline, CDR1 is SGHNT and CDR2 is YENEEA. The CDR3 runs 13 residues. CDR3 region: CASSLGEVSEQFF. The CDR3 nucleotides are TGTGCCAGTAGCTTGGGAGAGGTCAGTGAGCAGTTCTTC.

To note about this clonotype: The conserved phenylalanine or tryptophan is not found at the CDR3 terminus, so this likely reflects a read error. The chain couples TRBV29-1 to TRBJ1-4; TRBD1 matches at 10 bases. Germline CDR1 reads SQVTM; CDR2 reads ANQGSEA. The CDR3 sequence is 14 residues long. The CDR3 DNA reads TGCAACGTCGGACAGGGGGGGGCTAATGAAAAGCTGTTTTCT. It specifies CNVGQGGANEKLFS.

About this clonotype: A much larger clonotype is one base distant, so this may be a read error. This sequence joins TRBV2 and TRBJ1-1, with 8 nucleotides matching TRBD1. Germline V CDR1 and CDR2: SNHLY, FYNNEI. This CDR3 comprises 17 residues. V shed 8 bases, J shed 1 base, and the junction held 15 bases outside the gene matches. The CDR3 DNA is TGTGCCAGCTCTGATGGTAGGACAGGGTACGCGAACACTGAAGCTTTCTTT. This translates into CASSDGRTGYANTEAFF.

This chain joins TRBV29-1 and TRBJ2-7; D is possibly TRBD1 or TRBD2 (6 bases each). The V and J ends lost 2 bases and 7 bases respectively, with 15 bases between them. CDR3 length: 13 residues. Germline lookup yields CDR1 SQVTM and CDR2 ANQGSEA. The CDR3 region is CSVEINGGDEQYF. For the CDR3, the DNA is TGCAGCGTTGAAATTAACGGGGGCGATGAGCAGTACTTC.

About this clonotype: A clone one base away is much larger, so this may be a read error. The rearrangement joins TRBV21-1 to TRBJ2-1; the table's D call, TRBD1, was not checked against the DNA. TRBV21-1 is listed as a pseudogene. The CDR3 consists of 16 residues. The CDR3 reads CASSRRDMGPGNEQFF. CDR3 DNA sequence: TGTGCCAGCAGCCGAAGGGACATGGGGCCCGGCAATGAGCAGTTCTTC.